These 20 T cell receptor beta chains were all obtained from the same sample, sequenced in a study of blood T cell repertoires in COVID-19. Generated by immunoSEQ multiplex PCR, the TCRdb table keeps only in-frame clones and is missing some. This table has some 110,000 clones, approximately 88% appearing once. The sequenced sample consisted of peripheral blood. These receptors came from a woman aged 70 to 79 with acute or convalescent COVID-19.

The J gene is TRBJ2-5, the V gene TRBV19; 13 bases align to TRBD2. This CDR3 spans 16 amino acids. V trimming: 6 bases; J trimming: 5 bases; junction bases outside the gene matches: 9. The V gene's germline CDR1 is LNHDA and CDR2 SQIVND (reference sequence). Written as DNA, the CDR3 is TGTGCCAGTAGCTCGTGGACTAGCGGGGGCGGGGAGACCCAGTACTTC. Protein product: CASSSWTSGGGETQYF.

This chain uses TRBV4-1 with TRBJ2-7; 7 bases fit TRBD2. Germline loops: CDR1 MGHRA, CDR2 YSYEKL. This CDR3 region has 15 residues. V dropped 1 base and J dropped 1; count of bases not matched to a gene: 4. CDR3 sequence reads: CASSQGEGKSYEQYF. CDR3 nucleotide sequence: TGCGCCAGCAGCCAAGGGGAGGGCAAATCCTACGAGCAGTACTTC.

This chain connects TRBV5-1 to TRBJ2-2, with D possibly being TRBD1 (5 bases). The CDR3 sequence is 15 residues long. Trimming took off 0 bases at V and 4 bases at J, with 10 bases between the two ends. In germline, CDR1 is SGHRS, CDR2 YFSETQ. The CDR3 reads CASSLEGAGTGELFF. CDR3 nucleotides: TGCGCCAGCAGCTTGGAAGGGGCTGGCACCGGGGAGCTGTTTTTT.

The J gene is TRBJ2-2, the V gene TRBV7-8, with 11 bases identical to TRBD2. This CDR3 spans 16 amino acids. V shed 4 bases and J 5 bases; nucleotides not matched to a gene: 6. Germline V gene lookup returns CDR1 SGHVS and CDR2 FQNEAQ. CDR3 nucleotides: TGTGCCAGCAGCTCCGAGGGACTAGCGGATACCGGGGAGCTGTTTTTT. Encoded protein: CASSSEGLADTGELFF.

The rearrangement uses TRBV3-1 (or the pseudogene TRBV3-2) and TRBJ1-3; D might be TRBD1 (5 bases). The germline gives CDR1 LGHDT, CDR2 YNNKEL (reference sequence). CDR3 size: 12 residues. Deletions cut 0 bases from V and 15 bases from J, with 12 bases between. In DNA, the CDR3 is TGTGCCAGCAGCCAAGATATGGGACTCCGATATTTT. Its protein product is CASSQDMGLRYF.

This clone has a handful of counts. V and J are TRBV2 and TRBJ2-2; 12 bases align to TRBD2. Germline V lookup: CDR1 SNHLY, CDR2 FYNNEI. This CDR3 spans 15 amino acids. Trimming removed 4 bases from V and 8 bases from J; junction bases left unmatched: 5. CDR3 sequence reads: CASSGTSGASGELFF. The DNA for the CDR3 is TGTGCCAGCAGTGGGACTAGCGGGGCCTCAGGGGAGCTGTTTTTT. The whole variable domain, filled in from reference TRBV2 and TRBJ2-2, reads EPEVTQTPSHQVTQMGQEVILRCVPISNHLYFYWYRQILGQKVEFLVSFYNNEISEKSEIFDDQFSVERPDGSNFTLKIRSTKLEDSAMYFCASSGTSGASGELFFGEGSRLTVL.

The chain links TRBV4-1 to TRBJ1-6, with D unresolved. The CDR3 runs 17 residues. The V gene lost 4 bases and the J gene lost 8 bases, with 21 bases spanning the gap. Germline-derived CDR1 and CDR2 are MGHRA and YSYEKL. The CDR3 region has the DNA TGCGCCAGCAGCCTCCGGTTTGTGAGGGTAGGAGATTCACCCCTCCACTTT. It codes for CASSLRFVRVGDSPLHF.

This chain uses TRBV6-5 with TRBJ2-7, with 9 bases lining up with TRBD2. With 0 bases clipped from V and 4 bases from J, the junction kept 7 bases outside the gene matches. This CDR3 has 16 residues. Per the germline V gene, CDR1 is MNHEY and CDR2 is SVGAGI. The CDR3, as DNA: TGTGCCAGCAGTTACTCCCTTAGCGGGAGTCCTTACGAGCAGTACTTC. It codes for CASSYSLSGSPYEQYF.

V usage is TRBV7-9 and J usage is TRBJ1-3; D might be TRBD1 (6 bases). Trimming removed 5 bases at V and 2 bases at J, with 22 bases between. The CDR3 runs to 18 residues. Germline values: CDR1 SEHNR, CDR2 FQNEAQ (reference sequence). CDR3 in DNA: TGTGCCAGCAGCATACCCCCGGGGAGGGGGTACCCTGGAAACACCATATATTTT. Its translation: CASSIPPGRGYPGNTIYF.

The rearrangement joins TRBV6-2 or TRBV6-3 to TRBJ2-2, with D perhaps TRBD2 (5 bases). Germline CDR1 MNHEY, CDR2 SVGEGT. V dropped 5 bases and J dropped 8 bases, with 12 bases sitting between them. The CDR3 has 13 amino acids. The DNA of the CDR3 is TGTGCCAGCAGTAAAGGACTGGTTGGGGAGCTGTTTTTT. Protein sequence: CASSKGLVGELFF.

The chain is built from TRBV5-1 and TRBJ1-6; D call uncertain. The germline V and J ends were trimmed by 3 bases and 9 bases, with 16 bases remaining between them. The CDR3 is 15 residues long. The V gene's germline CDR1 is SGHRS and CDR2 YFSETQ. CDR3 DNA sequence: TGCGCCAGCAGCTCGGAGGCAGTCCCTAGTTCACCCCTCCACTTT. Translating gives CASSSEAVPSSPLHF.

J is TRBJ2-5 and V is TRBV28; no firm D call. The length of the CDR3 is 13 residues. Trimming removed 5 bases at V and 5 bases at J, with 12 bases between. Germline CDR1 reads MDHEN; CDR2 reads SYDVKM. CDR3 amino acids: CASSPSSAETQYF. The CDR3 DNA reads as TGTGCCAGCAGTCCCTCCTCCGCGGAGACCCAGTACTTC.

The CDR3 DNA reads as TGTGCCAGCAGTTTGTCTAGCGGGAGTACGCAGTATTTT. Translated, it gives CASSLSSGSTQYF. The chain uses TRBV27 and TRBJ2-3; TRBD2 agrees at 10 bases. The CDR3 spans 13 residues. CDR1 and CDR2 (germline): MNHEY, SMNVEV (reference sequence). After removal of 3 bases from V and 8 bases from J, the junction contained 2 bases not matched to a gene.

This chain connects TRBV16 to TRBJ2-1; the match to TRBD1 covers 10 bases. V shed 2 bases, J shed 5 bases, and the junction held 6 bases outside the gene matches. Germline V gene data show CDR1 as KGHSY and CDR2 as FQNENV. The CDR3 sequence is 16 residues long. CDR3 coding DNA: TGTGCCAGCAGCCAACCGGACAGGGGGGGGGACAATGAGCAGTTCTTC. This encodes CASSQPDRGGDNEQFF.

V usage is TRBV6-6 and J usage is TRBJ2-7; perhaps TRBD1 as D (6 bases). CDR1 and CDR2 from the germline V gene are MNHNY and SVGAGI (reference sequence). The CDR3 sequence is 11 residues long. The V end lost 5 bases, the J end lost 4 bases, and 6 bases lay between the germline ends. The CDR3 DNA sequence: TGTGCCAGCAGTACAGGGTACGAGCAGTACTTC. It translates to CASSTGYEQYF.

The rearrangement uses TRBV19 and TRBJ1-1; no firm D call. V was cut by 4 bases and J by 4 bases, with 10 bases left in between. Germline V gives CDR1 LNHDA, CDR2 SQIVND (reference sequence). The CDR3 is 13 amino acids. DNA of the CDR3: TGTGCCAGTAGTAGCATTTTGAGCACTGAAGCTTTCTTT. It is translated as CASSSILSTEAFF.

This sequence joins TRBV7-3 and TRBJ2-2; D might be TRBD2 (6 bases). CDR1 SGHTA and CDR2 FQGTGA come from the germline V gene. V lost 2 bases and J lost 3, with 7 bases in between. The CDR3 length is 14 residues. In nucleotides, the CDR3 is TGTGCCAGCAGCTTAGGAGGGGACACCGGGGAGCTGTTTTTT. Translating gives CASSLGGDTGELFF. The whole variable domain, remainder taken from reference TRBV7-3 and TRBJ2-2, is GAGVSQTPSNKVTEKGKYVELRCDPISGHTALYWYRQSLGQGPEFLIYFQGTGAADDSGLPNDRFFAVRPEGSVSTLKIQRTERGDSAVYLCASSLGGDTGELFFGEGSRLTVL.

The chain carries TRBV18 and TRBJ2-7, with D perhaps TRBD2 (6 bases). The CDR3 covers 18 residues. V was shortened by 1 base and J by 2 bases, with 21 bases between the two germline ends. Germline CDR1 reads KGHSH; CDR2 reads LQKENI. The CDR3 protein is CASSPQEGAPTATYEQYF. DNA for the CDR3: TGTGCCAGCTCACCACAGGAGGGAGCCCCGACAGCGACCTACGAGCAGTACTTC.

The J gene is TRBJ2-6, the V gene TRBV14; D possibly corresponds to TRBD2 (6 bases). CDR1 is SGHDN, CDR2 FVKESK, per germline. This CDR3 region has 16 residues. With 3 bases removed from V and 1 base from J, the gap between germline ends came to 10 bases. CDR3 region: CASSQPGRSGANVLTF. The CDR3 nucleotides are TGTGCCAGCAGCCAGCCAGGGAGGTCTGGGGCCAACGTCCTGACTTTC.

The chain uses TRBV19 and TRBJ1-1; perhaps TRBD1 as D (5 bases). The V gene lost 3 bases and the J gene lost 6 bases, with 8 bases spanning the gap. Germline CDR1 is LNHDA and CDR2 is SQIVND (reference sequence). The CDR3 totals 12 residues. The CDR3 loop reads CASSMAGSEAFF. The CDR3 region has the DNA TGTGCCAGTAGTATGGCAGGGTCTGAAGCTTTCTTT.